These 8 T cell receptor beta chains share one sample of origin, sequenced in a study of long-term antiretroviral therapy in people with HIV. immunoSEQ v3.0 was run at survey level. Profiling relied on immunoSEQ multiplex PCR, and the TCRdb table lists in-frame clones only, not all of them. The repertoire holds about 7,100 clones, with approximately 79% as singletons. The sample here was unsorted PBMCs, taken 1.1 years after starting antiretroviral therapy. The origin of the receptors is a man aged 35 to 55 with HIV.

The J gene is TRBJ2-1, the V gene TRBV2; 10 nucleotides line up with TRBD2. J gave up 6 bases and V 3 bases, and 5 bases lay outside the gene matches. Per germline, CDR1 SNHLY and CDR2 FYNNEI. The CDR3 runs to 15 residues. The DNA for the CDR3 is TGTGCCAGCAGTGAGGGGCTAGCGGGGGCCAATGAGCAGTTCTTC. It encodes CASSEGLAGANEQFF.

This CDR3 is CASCQNMNTEAFF. The CDR3 nucleotides are TGTGCCAGCTGCCAGAACATGAACACTGAAGCTTTCTTT. The V gene is TRBV19, the J gene TRBJ1-1; D remains ambiguous. V shed 9 bases and J shed 0 bases, with 11 bases lying between them. This CDR3 is 13 amino acids long. Germline loops: CDR1 LNHDA, CDR2 SQIVND (reference sequence).

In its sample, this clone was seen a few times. CDR3: CASKGTYNQPQHF. For the CDR3, the DNA is TGTGCCAGCAAAGGCACTTACAATCAGCCCCAGCATTTT. This chain connects TRBV2 to TRBJ1-5; D not resolved. V was trimmed by 7 bases and J by 3 bases, leaving 10 bases between them. Germline CDR1 is SNHLY and CDR2 is FYNNEI. This CDR3 region has 13 residues.

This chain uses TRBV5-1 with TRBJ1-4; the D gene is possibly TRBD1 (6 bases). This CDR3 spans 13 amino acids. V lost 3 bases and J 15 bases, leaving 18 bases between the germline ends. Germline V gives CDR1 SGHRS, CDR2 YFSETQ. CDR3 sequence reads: CASSWEGVSEMFF. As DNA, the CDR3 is TGCGCCAGCAGCTGGGAGGGGGTGTCAGAGATGTTTTTT.

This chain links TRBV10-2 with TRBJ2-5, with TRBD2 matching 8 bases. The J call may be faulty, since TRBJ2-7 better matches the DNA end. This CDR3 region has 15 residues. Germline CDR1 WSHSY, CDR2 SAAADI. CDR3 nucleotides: TGCGCCAGCAGGGACGGGGGGGCTAGCTCCTACGAGCAGTACTTC. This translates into CASRDGGASSYEQYF.

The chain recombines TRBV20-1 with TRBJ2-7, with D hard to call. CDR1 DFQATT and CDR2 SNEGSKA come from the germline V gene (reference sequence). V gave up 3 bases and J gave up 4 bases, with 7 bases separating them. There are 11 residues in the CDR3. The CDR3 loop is CSARVEYEQYF. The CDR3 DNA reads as TGCAGTGCTAGGGTAGAGTACGAGCAGTACTTC.

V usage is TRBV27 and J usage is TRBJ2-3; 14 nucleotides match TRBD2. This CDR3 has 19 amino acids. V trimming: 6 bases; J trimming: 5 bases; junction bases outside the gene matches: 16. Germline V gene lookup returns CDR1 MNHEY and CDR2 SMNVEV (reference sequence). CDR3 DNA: TGTGCCAGCAGCCCCGGACTAGCGGGGGGTGCCGGGCGGCTAGATACGCAGTATTTT. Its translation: CASSPGLAGGAGRLDTQYF.

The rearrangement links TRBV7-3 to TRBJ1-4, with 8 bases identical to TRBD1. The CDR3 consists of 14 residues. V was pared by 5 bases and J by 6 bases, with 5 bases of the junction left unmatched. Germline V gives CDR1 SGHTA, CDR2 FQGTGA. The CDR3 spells CASSPTGADEKLFF. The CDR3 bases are TGTGCCAGCAGCCCGACAGGGGCAGATGAAAAACTGTTTTTT.